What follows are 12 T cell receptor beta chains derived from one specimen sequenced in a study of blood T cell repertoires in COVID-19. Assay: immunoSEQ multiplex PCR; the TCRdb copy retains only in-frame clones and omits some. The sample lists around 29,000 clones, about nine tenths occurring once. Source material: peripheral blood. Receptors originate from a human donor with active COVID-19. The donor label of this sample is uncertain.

As DNA, the CDR3 is TGTGCCAGCAGTTACTCGTTAGGGGCCTACGAGCAGTACTTC. Protein product: CASSYSLGAYEQYF. The chain couples TRBV6-6 to TRBJ2-7, with a possible D match to TRBD1 (5 bases). Germline V lookup: CDR1 MNHNY, CDR2 SVGAGI (reference sequence). This CDR3 spans 14 amino acids. With 0 bases removed from V and 2 bases from J, the gap between germline ends came to 8 bases.

The CDR3 nucleotides read TGTGCCAGCAGCTTGAGTGGGGCACCTAATCAGCCCCAGCATTTT. Amino acids: CASSLSGAPNQPQHF. J is TRBJ1-5 and V is TRBV5-8, with D perhaps matching TRBD1 (5 bases). Germline V lookup: CDR1 SGHTS, CDR2 YDEGEE. V lost 1 base and J 4 bases, leaving 12 bases between the germline ends. This CDR3 has 15 residues.

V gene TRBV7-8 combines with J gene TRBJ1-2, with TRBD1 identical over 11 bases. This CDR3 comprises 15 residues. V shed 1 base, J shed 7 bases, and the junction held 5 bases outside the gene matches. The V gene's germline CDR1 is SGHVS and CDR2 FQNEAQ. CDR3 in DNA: TGTGCCAGCAGCTTAGTAGGACAGGGGGCGCTTGGCTACACCTTC. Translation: CASSLVGQGALGYTF.

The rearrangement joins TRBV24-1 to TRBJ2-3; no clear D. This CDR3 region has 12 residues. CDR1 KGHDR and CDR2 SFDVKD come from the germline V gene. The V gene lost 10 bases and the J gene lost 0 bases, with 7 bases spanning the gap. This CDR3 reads CATGSSTDTQYF. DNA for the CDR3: TGTGCCACGGGCAGTAGCACAGATACGCAGTATTTT.

The CDR3 protein is CASSYDSSLNQPQHF. As DNA, the CDR3 is TGTGCCAGCAGTTACGATTCGAGTCTTAATCAGCCCCAGCATTTT. The V gene is TRBV6-5, the J gene TRBJ1-5; no firm D call. CDR1 MNHEY and CDR2 SVGAGI come from the germline V gene. The V and J ends lost 2 bases and 4 bases respectively, with 12 bases between them. The CDR3 consists of 15 residues.

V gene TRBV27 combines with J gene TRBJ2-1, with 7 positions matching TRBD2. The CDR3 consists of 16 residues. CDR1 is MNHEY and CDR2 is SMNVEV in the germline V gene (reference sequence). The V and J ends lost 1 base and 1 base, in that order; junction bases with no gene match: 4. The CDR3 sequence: CASSLYGGNSYNEQFF. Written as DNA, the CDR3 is TGTGCCAGCAGTTTATACGGGGGGAATTCCTACAATGAGCAGTTCTTC.

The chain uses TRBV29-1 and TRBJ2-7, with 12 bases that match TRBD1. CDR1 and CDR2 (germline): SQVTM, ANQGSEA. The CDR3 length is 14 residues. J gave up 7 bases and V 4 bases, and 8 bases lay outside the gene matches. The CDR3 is CSVAGGTGGEEQYF. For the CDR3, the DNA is TGCAGCGTTGCCGGGGGGACAGGGGGCGAAGAGCAGTACTTC.

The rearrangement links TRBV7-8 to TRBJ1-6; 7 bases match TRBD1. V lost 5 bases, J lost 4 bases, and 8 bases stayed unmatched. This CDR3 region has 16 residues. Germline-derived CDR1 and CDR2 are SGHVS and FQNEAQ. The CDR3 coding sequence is TGTGCCAGCAGCCGTGACAGGGCCCATTATAATTCACCCCTCCACTTT. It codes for CASSRDRAHYNSPLHF.

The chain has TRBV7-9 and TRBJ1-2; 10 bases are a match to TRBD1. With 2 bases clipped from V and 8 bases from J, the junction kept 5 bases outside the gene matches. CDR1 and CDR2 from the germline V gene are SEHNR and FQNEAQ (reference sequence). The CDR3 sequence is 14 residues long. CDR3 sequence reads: CASSLSGTGEGYTF. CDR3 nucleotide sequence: TGTGCCAGCAGCTTATCTGGGACAGGGGAAGGCTACACCTTC.

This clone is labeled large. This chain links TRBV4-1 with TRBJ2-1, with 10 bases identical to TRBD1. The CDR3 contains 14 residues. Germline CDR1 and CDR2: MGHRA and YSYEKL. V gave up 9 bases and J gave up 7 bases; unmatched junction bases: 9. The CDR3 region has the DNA TGCGCCAGTCGCCCGGGACAGGGGACAAATGAGCAGTTCTTC. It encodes CASRPGQGTNEQFF.

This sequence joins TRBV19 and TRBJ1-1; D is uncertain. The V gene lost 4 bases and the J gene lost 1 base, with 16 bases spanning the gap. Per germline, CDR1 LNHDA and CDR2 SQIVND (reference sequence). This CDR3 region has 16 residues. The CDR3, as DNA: TGTGCCAGTAGTACCTACCACCATATACCGAACACTGAAGCTTTCTTT. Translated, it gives CASSTYHHIPNTEAFF.

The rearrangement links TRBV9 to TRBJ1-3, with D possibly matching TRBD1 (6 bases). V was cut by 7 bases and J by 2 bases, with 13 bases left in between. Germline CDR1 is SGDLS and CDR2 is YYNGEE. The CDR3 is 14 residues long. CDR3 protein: CASGKRGTGNTIYF. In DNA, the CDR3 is TGTGCCAGCGGGAAAAGGGGGACTGGAAACACCATATATTTT.